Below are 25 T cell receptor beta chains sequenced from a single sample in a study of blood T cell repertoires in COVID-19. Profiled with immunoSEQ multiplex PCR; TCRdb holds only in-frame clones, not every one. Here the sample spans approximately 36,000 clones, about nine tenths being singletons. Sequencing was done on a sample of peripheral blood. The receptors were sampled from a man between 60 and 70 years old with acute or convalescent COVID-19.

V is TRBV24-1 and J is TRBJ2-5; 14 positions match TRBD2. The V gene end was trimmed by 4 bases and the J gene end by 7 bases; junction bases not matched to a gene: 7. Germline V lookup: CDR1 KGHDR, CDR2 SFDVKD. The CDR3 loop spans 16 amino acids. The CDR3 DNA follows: TGTGCCACCAGTGACCGGACTAGCGGGAGGCTCGCGACCCAGTACTTC. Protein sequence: CATSDRTSGRLATQYF.

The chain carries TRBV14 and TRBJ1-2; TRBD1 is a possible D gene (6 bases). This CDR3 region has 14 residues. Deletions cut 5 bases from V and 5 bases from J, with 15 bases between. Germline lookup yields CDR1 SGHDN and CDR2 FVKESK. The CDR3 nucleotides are TGTGCCAGCAGCTTGGACAGTATATTGTATGGCTACACCTTC. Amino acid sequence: CASSLDSILYGYTF.

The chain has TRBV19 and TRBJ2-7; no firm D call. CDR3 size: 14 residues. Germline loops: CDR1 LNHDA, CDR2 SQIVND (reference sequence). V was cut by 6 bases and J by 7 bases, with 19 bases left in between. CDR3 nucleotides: TGTGCCAGTAGATTACCCCTTCACGCGGAGGAGCAGTACTTC. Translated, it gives CASRLPLHAEEQYF.

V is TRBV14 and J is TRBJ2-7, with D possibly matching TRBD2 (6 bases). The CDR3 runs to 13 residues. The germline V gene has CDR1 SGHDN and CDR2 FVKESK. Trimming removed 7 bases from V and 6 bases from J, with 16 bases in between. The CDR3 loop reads CASNQEGMGEQYF. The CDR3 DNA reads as TGTGCCAGCAACCAGGAGGGTATGGGCGAGCAGTACTTC.

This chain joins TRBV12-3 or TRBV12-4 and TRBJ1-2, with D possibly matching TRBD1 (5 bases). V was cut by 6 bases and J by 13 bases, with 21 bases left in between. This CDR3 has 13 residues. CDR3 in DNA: TGTGCCAGCAGGGGTTCGGCGCAGGGAGGTGGCACCTTC. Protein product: CASRGSAQGGGTF.

The CDR3 reads CASSAGPFSYGYTF. The CDR3 bases are TGTGCCAGCAGCGCAGGGCCATTCTCCTATGGCTACACCTTC. The rearrangement links TRBV28 to TRBJ1-2; possible D gene TRBD1, 5 bases. This CDR3 is built from 14 residues. Germline CDR1 and CDR2: MDHEN and SYDVKM. Trimming removed 6 bases at V and 4 bases at J, with 15 bases between.

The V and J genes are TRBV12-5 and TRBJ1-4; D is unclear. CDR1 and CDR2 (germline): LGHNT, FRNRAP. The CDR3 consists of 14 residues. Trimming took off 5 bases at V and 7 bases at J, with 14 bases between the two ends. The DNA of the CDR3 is TGTGCTAGTGGTATAGAAGCGGGAAGTGAAAAACTGTTTTTT. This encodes CASGIEAGSEKLFF.

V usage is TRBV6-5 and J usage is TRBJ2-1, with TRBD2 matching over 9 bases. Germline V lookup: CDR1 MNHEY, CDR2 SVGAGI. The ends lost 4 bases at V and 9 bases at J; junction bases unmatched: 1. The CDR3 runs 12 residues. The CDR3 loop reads CASSLAGVEQFF. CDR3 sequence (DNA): TGTGCCAGCAGTTTAGCGGGAGTTGAGCAGTTCTTC.

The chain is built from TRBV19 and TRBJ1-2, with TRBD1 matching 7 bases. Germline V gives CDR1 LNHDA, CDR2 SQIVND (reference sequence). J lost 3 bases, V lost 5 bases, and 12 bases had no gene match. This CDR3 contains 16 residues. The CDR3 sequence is CASSVPPTGSDYGYTF. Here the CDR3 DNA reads TGTGCCAGTAGTGTACCCCCGACAGGGTCGGACTATGGCTACACCTTC.

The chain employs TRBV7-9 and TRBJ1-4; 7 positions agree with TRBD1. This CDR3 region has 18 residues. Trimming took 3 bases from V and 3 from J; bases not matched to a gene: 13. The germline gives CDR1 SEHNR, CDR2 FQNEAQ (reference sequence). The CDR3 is CASSFTLQGKTANEKLFF. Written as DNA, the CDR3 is TGTGCCAGCAGCTTTACCCTACAGGGGAAAACAGCTAATGAAAAACTGTTTTTT.

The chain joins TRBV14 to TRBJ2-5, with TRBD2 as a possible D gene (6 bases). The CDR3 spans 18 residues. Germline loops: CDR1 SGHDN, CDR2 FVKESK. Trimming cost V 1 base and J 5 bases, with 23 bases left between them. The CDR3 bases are TGTGCCAGCAGCCAAGCAAGACCGGCGGGAAGAGGTAGTGAGACCCAGTACTTC. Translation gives CASSQARPAGRGSETQYF.

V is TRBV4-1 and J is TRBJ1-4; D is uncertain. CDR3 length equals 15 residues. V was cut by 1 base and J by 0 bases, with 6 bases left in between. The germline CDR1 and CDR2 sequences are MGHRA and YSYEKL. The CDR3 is CASSQGYSTNEKLFF. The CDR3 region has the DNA TGCGCCAGCAGCCAAGGGTACTCAACTAATGAAAAACTGTTTTTT.

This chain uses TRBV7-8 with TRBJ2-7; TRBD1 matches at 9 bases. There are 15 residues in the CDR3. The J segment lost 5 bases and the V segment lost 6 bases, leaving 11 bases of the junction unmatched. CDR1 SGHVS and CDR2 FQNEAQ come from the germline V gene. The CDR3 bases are TGTGCCAGCAGAAAGGACAGGGGATTGTTTCACGAGCAGTACGTC. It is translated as CASRKDRGLFHEQYV.

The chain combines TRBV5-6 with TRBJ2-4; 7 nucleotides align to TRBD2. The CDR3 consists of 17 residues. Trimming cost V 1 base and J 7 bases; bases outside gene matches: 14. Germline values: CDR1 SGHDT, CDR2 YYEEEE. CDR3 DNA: TGTGCCAGCAGCTTGATCGGGGGGAGTCTATCGTTGAACATTCAGTACTTC. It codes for CASSLIGGSLSLNIQYF.

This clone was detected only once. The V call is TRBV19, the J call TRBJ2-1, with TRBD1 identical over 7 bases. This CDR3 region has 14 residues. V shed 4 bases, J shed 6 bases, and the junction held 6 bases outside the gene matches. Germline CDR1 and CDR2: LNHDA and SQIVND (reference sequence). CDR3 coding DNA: TGTGCCAGTAGTAAGGGACAGCCTCCCAATGAGCAGTTCTTC. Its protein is CASSKGQPPNEQFF.

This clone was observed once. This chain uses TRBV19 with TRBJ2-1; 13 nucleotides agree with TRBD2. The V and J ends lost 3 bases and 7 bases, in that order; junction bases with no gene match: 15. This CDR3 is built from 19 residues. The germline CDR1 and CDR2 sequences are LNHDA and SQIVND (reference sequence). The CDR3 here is CASSIAGTSGIVSSNEQFF. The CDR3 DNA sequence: TGTGCCAGTAGTATCGCCGGGACTAGCGGGATTGTAAGTTCGAATGAGCAGTTCTTC.

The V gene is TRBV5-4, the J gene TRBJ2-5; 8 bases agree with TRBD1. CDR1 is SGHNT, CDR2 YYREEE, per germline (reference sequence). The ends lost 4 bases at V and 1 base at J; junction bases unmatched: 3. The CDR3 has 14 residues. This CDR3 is CASSRGQAQETQYF. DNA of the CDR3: TGTGCCAGCAGCCGGGGACAGGCCCAAGAGACCCAGTACTTC.

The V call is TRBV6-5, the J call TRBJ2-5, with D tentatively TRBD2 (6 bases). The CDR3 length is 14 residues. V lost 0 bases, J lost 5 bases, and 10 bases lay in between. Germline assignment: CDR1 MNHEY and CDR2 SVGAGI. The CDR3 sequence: CASSYSDRGETQYF. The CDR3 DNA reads TGTGCCAGCAGTTACTCTGACCGGGGGGAGACCCAGTACTTC.

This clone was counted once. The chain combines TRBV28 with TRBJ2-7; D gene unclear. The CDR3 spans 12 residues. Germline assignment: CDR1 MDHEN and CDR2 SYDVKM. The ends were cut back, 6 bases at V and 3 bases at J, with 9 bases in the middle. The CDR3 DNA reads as TGTGCCAGCAGCCCCCGCAGCTACGAGCAGTACTTC. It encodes CASSPRSYEQYF.

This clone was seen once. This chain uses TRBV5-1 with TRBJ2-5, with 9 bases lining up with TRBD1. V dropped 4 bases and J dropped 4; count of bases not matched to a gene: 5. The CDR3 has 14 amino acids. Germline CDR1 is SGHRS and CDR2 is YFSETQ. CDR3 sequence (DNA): TGCGCCAGCAGCGTGGGACAGGGTGGAGAGACCCAGTACTTC. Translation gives CASSVGQGGETQYF.

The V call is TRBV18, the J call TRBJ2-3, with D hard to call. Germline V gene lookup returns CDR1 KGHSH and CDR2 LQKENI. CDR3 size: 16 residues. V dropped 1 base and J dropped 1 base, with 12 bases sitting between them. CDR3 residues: CASSPRLGGRTDTQYF. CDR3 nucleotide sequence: TGTGCCAGCTCACCACGGCTTGGCGGTCGCACAGATACGCAGTATTTT.

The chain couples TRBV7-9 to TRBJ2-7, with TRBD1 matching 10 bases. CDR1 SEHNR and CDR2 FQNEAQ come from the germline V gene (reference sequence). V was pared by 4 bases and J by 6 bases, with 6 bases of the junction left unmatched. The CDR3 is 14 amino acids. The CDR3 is CASSSTGTGVEQYF. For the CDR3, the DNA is TGTGCCAGCAGCTCTACCGGGACAGGGGTCGAGCAGTACTTC.

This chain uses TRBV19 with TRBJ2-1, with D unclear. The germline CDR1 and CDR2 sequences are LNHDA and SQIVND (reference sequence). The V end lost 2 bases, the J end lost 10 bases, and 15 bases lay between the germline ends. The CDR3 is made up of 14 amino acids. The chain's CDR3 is CASSISVRLAEQFF. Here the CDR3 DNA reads TGTGCCAGTAGTATAAGCGTTCGGCTGGCCGAGCAGTTCTTC. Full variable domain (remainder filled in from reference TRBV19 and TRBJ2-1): DGGITQSPKYLFRKEGQNVTLSCEQNLNHDAMYWYRQDPGQGLRLIYYSQIVNDFQKGDIAEGYSVSREKKESFPLTVTSAQKNPTAFYLCASSISVRLAEQFFGPGTRLTVL.

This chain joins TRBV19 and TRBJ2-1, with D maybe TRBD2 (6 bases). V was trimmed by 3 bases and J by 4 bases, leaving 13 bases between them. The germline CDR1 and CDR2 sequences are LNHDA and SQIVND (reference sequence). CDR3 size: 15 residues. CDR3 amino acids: CASSIMPGTYNEQFF. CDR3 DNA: TGTGCCAGTAGTATTATGCCAGGGACTTACAATGAGCAGTTCTTC.

CDR3 region: CASSLVLGGNTIYF. CDR3 DNA: TGTGCCAGCAGCTTAGTGCTGGGCGGAAACACCATATATTTT. V usage is TRBV11-2 and J usage is TRBJ1-3; no reliable D call. Germline loops: CDR1 SGHAT, CDR2 FQNNGV. The CDR3 sequence is 14 residues long. V was shortened by 1 base and J by 4 bases, with 8 bases between the two germline ends.